This T cell receptor beta chain appears in the sequencing data of a study of early T cells in non-severe SARS-CoV-2 infection. Germline CDR1 LGHNA, CDR2 YNFKEQ. V dropped 4 bases and J dropped 0; count of bases not matched to a gene: 16. The CDR3 is 19 amino acids. One entry per CDR3 protein, called by TCRdb with MiXCR from the 5' RACE reads. The table includes approximately 50,000 distinct CDR3 sequences, 12% detected once. The gene calls are TRBV4-2 and TRBJ1-2; 8 bases line up with TRBD1. This clonotype was sampled from an adult who was a healthcare worker with PCR-confirmed SARS-CoV-2 infection or an uninfected control (not recorded which). The sample here was whole blood, taken at baseline. CDR3 DNA sequence: TGTGCCAGCAGCCCACCCCGGGGGCAGGGGGCATTAGCTAACTATGGCTACACCTTC. Its protein product is CASSPPRGQGALANYGYTF.